Included here is one T cell receptor beta chain sequence, with context. Its target is unknown. Following RNA extraction, reverse transcription yielded cDNA that acted as the sequencing template. The method was immunoSEQ multiplex PCR; TCRdb's version includes in-frame clones alone and lacks a portion of them. The table records 6,000 to 8,500 clones, 55% to 75% of them present only once. The authors sorted CD4+ cells into CD25+CD127- cells for roughly five patients. Researchers gathered lesional scalp punch biopsies and peripheral blood from patients with alopecia areata. The CDR3 covers 15 residues. From germline, CDR1 is LNHNV and CDR2 YYDKDF (reference sequence). With 1 base removed from V and 2 bases from J, the gap between germline ends came to 11 bases. These data are taken from a study of CD8+ T cells in alopecia areata. Study observations and caveats: Sequence data from scalp samples additionally include resident alphabeta T cells of normal skin. TCR sharing was clearer in mice than between patients, perhaps partly owing to patient HLA diversity.

This TCR was sampled from a human donor with alopecia areata. The specimen was CD4+ Tregs sorted from blood. This chain links TRBV15 with TRBJ1-2, with D perhaps TRBD1 (6 bases). This chain's CDR3 is CATSRALDRNYGYTF. The CDR3 bases are TGTGCCACCAGCAGAGCTTTAGACAGGAACTATGGCTACACCTTC.